A single sample gave rise to the 13 T cell receptor beta chains below, sequenced in a study of shared clonotypes between healthy human individuals. Some clones are missing from TCRdb's copy, which holds only in-frame ones; the method was immunoSEQ multiplex PCR. The sample yields some 120,000 clones, about 70% seen once. The sample was memory CD8+ T cells sorted from blood. The subset: CD45RO+ cells pooled with CCR7-negative TemRA cells. The source is a woman aged 25-40 years in good health.

The chain carries TRBV28 and TRBJ2-7; D perhaps matches TRBD2 (5 bases). Germline V gives CDR1 MDHEN, CDR2 SYDVKM. Trimming pared 5 bases from V and 2 bases from J, leaving 16 bases between. The CDR3 loop spans 15 amino acids. The CDR3 spells CASSLGWTPPYEQYF. The CDR3 coding sequence is TGTGCCAGCAGTCTAGGGTGGACTCCCCCCTACGAGCAGTACTTC.

There are a few counts of this clone. The chain uses TRBV4-1 and TRBJ2-6; no clear D gene. Trimming shortened V by 4 bases and J by 2 bases, and 3 bases separated the two germline ends. CDR3 length: 13 amino acids. CDR1 MGHRA and CDR2 YSYEKL come from the germline V gene. CDR3 nucleotides: TGCGCCAGCAGCCGGCCTGGGGCCAACGTCCTGACTTTC. Protein sequence: CASSRPGANVLTF.

The table lists this clone with a count of one. The gene calls are TRBV28 and TRBJ2-2, with 8 bases fitting TRBD1. The CDR3 length is 18 residues. CDR1 and CDR2 (germline): MDHEN, SYDVKM. Trimming cost V 4 bases and J 0 bases; bases outside gene matches: 10. Written as DNA, the CDR3 is TGTGCCAGCAGTTCACGGGACAGGATAATTCCGAACACCGGGGAGCTGTTTTTT. This translates into CASSSRDRIIPNTGELFF.

The V and J genes are TRBV19 and TRBJ2-3; possibly TRBD2 for D (6 bases). The CDR3 has 13 amino acids. V was pared by 8 bases and J by 4 bases, with 13 bases between. The germline V gene has CDR1 LNHDA and CDR2 SQIVND (reference sequence). The CDR3 protein is CASGAGLADTQYF. The CDR3 DNA sequence: TGTGCCAGTGGTGCGGGACTGGCAGATACGCAGTATTTT.

The V gene is TRBV7-9, the J gene TRBJ2-1; tentatively, D is TRBD1 or TRBD2 (5 bases each). Germline CDR1 reads SEHNR; CDR2 reads FQNEAQ (reference sequence). The CDR3 length is 14 residues. V was shortened by 5 bases and J by 9 bases, with 17 bases between the two germline ends. In DNA form, the CDR3 reads TGTGCCAGCAGCCCACCCAATTTGGGGGTTGAGCAGTTCTTC. It yields the protein CASSPPNLGVEQFF.

CDR3 DNA sequence: TGCGCCAGCAGCTTGGGGGACAGGGGGCGTTCCTACAATGAGCAGTTCTTC. It translates to CASSLGDRGRSYNEQFF. V and J are TRBV5-1 and TRBJ2-1; 12 bases align to TRBD1. This CDR3 comprises 17 residues. Germline V gives CDR1 SGHRS, CDR2 YFSETQ. Trimming took 0 bases from V and 1 from J; bases not matched to a gene: 2.

As for this clone: The junction does not match germline at one end; this may be a read error. The J gene is TRBJ2-2, the V gene TRBV10-3; D possibly corresponds to TRBD1 (6 bases). Looked up from germline, CDR1 is ENHRY and CDR2 is SYGVKD. The CDR3 has 14 amino acids. CDR3 sequence (DNA): TGTGCCAGCAGTATCTCAGGGGACACCGGGGAGCTGTTTTTT. Translation gives CASSISGDTGELFF.

The rearrangement joins TRBV5-6 to TRBJ2-2, with 7 bases aligning to TRBD1. V lost 4 bases to trimming and J lost 0 bases; unmatched junction nucleotides: 15. This CDR3 is built from 19 residues. Germline V gene lookup returns CDR1 SGHDT and CDR2 YYEEEE. CDR3 in amino acids: CASSQYRGAPFANTGELFF. Here the CDR3 DNA reads TGTGCCAGCAGCCAATACAGGGGCGCCCCTTTCGCGAACACCGGGGAGCTGTTTTTT. The whole variable domain, filled in from reference TRBV5-6 and TRBJ2-2, reads DAGVTQSPTHLIKTRGQQVTLRCSPKSGHDTVSWYQQALGQGPQFIFQYYEEEERQRGNFPDRFSGHQFPNYSSELNVNALLLGDSALYLCASSQYRGAPFANTGELFFGEGSRLTVL.

The chain is built from TRBV4-2 and TRBJ2-2; D call uncertain. Germline loops: CDR1 LGHNA, CDR2 YNFKEQ. This CDR3 contains 16 residues. V dropped 0 bases and J dropped 3 bases, with 11 bases sitting between them. The CDR3 coding sequence is TGTGCCAGCAGCCAAGATTGGGTTACATACACCGGGGAGCTGTTTTTT. Its protein is CASSQDWVTYTGELFF.

CDR3 sequence reads: CASSLATNYGYTF. CDR3 DNA sequence: TGCGCCAGCAGCTTGGCAACTAACTATGGCTACACCTTC. This chain joins TRBV5-1 and TRBJ1-2, with D hard to call. V was cut by 0 bases and J by 0 bases, with 3 bases left in between. CDR3 size: 13 residues. From germline, CDR1 is SGHRS and CDR2 YFSETQ.

V and J are TRBV11-2 and TRBJ2-7; TRBD2 is a possible D gene (7 bases). Germline-derived CDR1 and CDR2 are SGHAT and FQNNGV. CDR3 size: 15 residues. V lost 2 bases, J lost 2 bases, and 13 bases lay in between. CDR3 protein: CASSLSGGQTYEQYF. The CDR3 region has the DNA TGTGCCAGCAGCTTATCGGGGGGCCAAACCTACGAGCAGTACTTC.

The V call is TRBV15, the J call TRBJ2-2, with 11 bases identical to TRBD2. J lost 5 bases, V lost 0 bases, and 8 bases had no gene match. This CDR3 is 18 amino acids long. Germline lookup yields CDR1 LNHNV and CDR2 YYDKDF (reference sequence). CDR3 in DNA: TGTGCCACCAGCAGAGATGTCGGGCTAGCGGGAGGTACCGGGGAGCTGTTTTTT. It codes for CATSRDVGLAGGTGELFF. The full variable domain, completed using reference TRBV15 and TRBJ2-2, is DAMVIQNPRYQVTQFGKPVTLSCSQTLNHNVMYWYQQKSSQAPKLLFHYYDKDFNNEADTPDNFQSRRPNTSFCFLDIRSPGLGDTAMYLCATSRDVGLAGGTGELFFGEGSRLTVL.

CDR3 sequence: CASSPGQWSQPQHF. For the CDR3, the DNA is TGTGCCAGCAGTCCCGGACAGTGGAGTCAGCCCCAGCATTTT. The chain recombines TRBV28 with TRBJ1-5; possibly TRBD1 for D (6 bases). The length of the CDR3 is 14 residues. Trimming took 5 bases from V and 6 from J, leaving 14 bases between them. Germline CDR1 MDHEN, CDR2 SYDVKM.